The 12 T cell receptor beta chains below were found in one sample sequenced in a study of vaccination and CD4 T cells after COVID-19. Noted treatment: approximately nine-day PBMC culture with coronavirus spike peptide pools or control peptides (ViraFEST assay). For these TCRs, the target antigens are not known. Sequenced with the Oncomine TCR Beta short-read assay was DNA taken from cultured CD4+ T cells. TCRdb analysed the PCR reads with MiXCR anew, one entry per CDR3 protein. Of fewer than 15,000 distinct CDR3 sequences listed, about three fifths are singletons. Material for sequencing was CD4+ T cells from blood, cultured in vitro. These receptors were taken from a human donor who had recovered from COVID-19.

Only one count was recorded for this clonotype. V is TRBV5-1 and J is TRBJ1-3; no reliable D call. CDR3 size: 16 residues. Germline loops: CDR1 SGHRS, CDR2 YFSETQ. V shed 0 bases and J shed 3 bases, with 13 bases lying between them. The CDR3 DNA is TGCGCCAGCAGCTTGGCCGGAGCTGATCGTGGAAACACCATATATTTT. This translates into CASSLAGADRGNTIYF.

The chain uses TRBV9 and TRBJ2-7; D remains ambiguous. The germline V gene has CDR1 SGDLS and CDR2 YYNGEE. Trimming cost V 6 bases and J 2 bases, with 6 bases left between them. CDR3 length: 11 amino acids. This chain's CDR3 is CASNQPYEQYF. In DNA form, the CDR3 reads TGTGCCAGCAACCAACCCTACGAGCAGTACTTC.

The chain couples TRBV10-3 to TRBJ2-7; D unresolved. V was shortened by 2 bases and J by 7 bases, with 24 bases between the two germline ends. The germline gives CDR1 ENHRY, CDR2 SYGVKD. The CDR3 has 17 amino acids. As DNA, the CDR3 is TGTGCCATCAGTGAGCCAGAGGAGTACGACCCCTTTATGGAGCAGTACTTC. Its protein is CAISEPEEYDPFMEQYF.

The rearrangement uses TRBV7-8 and TRBJ2-7; D possibly corresponds to TRBD2 (6 bases). The length of the CDR3 is 15 residues. Trimming took off 2 bases at V and 4 bases at J, with 15 bases between the two ends. The germline gives CDR1 SGHVS, CDR2 FQNEAQ. CDR3 sequence reads: CASSLSVRELYEQYF. The CDR3 DNA reads TGTGCCAGCAGCTTAAGTGTTCGGGAGCTTTACGAGCAGTACTTC.

This clonotype has a single count. This chain connects TRBV28 to TRBJ2-2; 7 nucleotides line up with TRBD2. The germline V gene has CDR1 MDHEN and CDR2 SYDVKM. The CDR3 runs to 12 residues. The trim removed 7 bases at V and 4 bases at J, leaving 0 bases unmatched. In DNA form, the CDR3 reads TGTGCCAGCACTAGCGGCACCGGGGAGCTGTTTTTT. Its translation: CASTSGTGELFF.

The chain employs TRBV18 and TRBJ2-3; 7 bases match TRBD2. The CDR3 covers 16 residues. Trimming took 2 bases from V and 0 from J; bases not matched to a gene: 5. The germline V gene encodes CDR1 KGHSH and CDR2 LQKENI. The CDR3 spells CASSPTSGTSTDTQYF. Written as DNA, the CDR3 is TGTGCCAGCTCACCAACCAGCGGGACTAGCACAGATACGCAGTATTTT.

This clonotype was detected a few times. The rearrangement links TRBV20-1 to TRBJ2-7, with 14 bases identical to TRBD2. Germline assignment: CDR1 DFQATT and CDR2 SNEGSKA (reference sequence). This CDR3 has 18 amino acids. V lost 0 bases, J lost 2 bases, and 9 bases stayed unmatched. The CDR3 DNA sequence: TGCAGTGCTAGAGACTTAGGGACTAGCGGGAGTACGACCTACGAGCAGTACTTC. Translation: CSARDLGTSGSTTYEQYF.

This clonotype has just a few counts. V gene TRBV20-1 combines with J gene TRBJ1-1; 10 nucleotides agree with TRBD1. Germline V gives CDR1 DFQATT, CDR2 SNEGSKA (reference sequence). J gave up 0 bases and V 3 bases, and 7 bases lay outside the gene matches. This CDR3 is 16 amino acids long. CDR3 in amino acids: CSARRQGAVVNTEAFF. The DNA of the CDR3 is TGCAGTGCTAGGAGACAGGGGGCGGTCGTGAACACTGAAGCTTTCTTT.

This clonotype was counted only a few times. CDR3: CASNLLGAGNGYTF. The CDR3 region has the DNA TGTGCCAGCAACCTGCTTGGGGCAGGTAATGGCTACACCTTC. This sequence joins TRBV6-2 or TRBV6-3 and TRBJ1-2, with D perhaps matching TRBD1 (5 bases). The CDR3 totals 14 residues. CDR1 and CDR2 from the germline V gene are MNHEY and SVGEGT. Deletions cut 7 bases from V and 6 bases from J, with 18 bases between.

This chain uses TRBV30 with TRBJ1-2; D is unclear. The CDR3 extends over 15 amino acids. Trimming cost V 1 base and J 5 bases, with 17 bases left between them. Germline V CDR1 and CDR2: GTSNPN, SVGIG (reference sequence). CDR3 DNA sequence: TGTGCCTGGAGTGGAAGATGGGGTAACGGGTATGGCTACACCTTC. Translated, it gives CAWSGRWGNGYGYTF. Full variable domain (remainder filled in from reference TRBV30 and TRBJ1-2): SQTIHQWPATLVQPVGSPLSLECTVEGTSNPNLYWYRQAAGRGLQLLFYSVGIGQISSEVPQNLSASRPQDRQFILSSKKLLLSDSGFYLCAWSGRWGNGYGYTFGSGTRLTVV.

This clonotype is a singleton in its sample. The rearrangement links TRBV6-5 to TRBJ2-7; D possibly matches TRBD1 or TRBD2 (6 bases each). In germline, CDR1 is MNHEY, CDR2 SVGAGI. The V end was cut by 0 bases, the J end by 4 bases, with 10 bases between. This CDR3 is 14 amino acids long. CDR3 loop: CASSYSPGAYEQYF. CDR3 nucleotides: TGTGCCAGCAGTTACTCGCCGGGGGCGTACGAGCAGTACTTC.

V usage is TRBV20-1 and J usage is TRBJ2-1; D might be TRBD2 (6 bases). Germline V gives CDR1 DFQATT, CDR2 SNEGSKA (reference sequence). The CDR3 spans 17 residues. The V end was cut by 0 bases, the J end by 12 bases, with 27 bases between. The CDR3 loop reads CSARDLSGGAGHTRQFF. CDR3 nucleotide sequence: TGCAGTGCTAGAGATTTATCTGGGGGAGCGGGTCACACTAGGCAGTTCTTC.